A single sample gave rise to the 23 T cell receptor beta chains below, sequenced in a study of blood T cell repertoires in COVID-19 (dated by TCRdb to about 2020). Libraries came from the immunoSEQ multiplex PCR assay. This is the immuneACCESS table as TCRdb keeps it, with only in-frame sequences that have V and J called. A part of the clones is gone; compared with another copy, unresolved V genes explain less than half, and the rest is unexplained. Recorded for this sample are just over 250,000 clones; 87% of them occurred a single time. The ten largest clonotypes hold less than 3% of the sample. Sequencing was done on a sample of peripheral blood. Receptors originate from a woman between 45 and 60 years old with acute or convalescent COVID-19.

This chain links TRBV2 with TRBJ1-1, with D tentatively TRBD1 (6 bases). Germline CDR1 reads SNHLY; CDR2 reads FYNNEI. This CDR3 contains 17 residues. V dropped 3 bases and J dropped 3 bases, with 20 bases sitting between them. CDR3 DNA: TGTGCCAGCAGTGACGGCAGGGGTTTTCGGATGTACACTGAAGCTTTCTTT. Translated: CASSDGRGFRMYTEAFF.

The V gene is TRBV18, the J gene TRBJ1-2, with 7 positions matching TRBD1. The V gene's germline CDR1 is KGHSH and CDR2 LQKENI. Trimming at V came to 0 bases and at J to 2 bases, leaving 0 bases not matched to a gene. The CDR3 has 14 residues. CDR3 protein: CASSPPGQNYGYTF. The CDR3 DNA reads TGTGCCAGCTCACCACCGGGACAGAACTATGGCTACACCTTC.

This chain uses TRBV30 with TRBJ1-5; TRBD1 aligns across 8 bases. V trimming: 0 bases; J trimming: 0 bases; junction bases outside the gene matches: 4. The CDR3 is 16 amino acids. Germline lookup yields CDR1 GTSNPN and CDR2 SVGIG (reference sequence). CDR3 residues: CAWSVRTGNSNQPQHF. The CDR3 coding sequence is TGTGCCTGGAGTGTAAGGACAGGGAATAGCAATCAGCCCCAGCATTTT.

The chain employs TRBV5-1 and TRBJ2-7; TRBD1 matches at 7 bases. Germline CDR1 reads SGHRS; CDR2 reads YFSETQ. With 4 bases clipped from V and 6 bases from J, the junction kept 16 bases outside the gene matches. The CDR3 sequence is 16 residues long. This chain's CDR3 is CASSRVLRDSPSEQYF. CDR3 in DNA: TGCGCCAGCAGCCGAGTGCTCCGGGACAGTCCCTCCGAGCAGTACTTC.

With regard to this clone: Distinct nucleotide sequences in the sample also encode this CDR3. The chain has TRBV29-1 and TRBJ2-2; TRBD1 agrees at 10 bases. The CDR3 consists of 14 residues. V was clipped by 6 bases and J by 4 bases; unmatched bases: 5. Germline V gene data show CDR1 as SQVTM and CDR2 as ANQGSEA. The CDR3, as DNA: TGCAGCGTAGGACGGGACAGGGGCACCGGGGAGCTGTTTTTT. Amino acids: CSVGRDRGTGELFF.

This chain connects TRBV18 to TRBJ1-4, with unresolved D. The CDR3 has 14 amino acids. V was clipped by 2 bases and J by 10 bases, with 14 bases between them. Per germline, CDR1 KGHSH and CDR2 LQKENI. The CDR3 region has the DNA TGTGCCAGCTCACCATTTCCCCAGGCTGTAAAACTGTTTTTT. Protein sequence: CASSPFPQAVKLFF. Variable domain in full (rest from reference TRBV18 and TRBJ1-4): NAGVMQNPRHLVRRRGQEARLRCSPMKGHSHVYWYRQLPEEGLKFMVYLQKENIIDESGMPKERFSAEFPKEGPSILRIQQVVRGDSAAYFCASSPFPQAVKLFFGSGTQLSVL.

The chain recombines TRBV18 with TRBJ2-6, with a possible D match to TRBD2 (5 bases). Trimming shortened V by 3 bases and J by 0 bases, and 12 bases separated the two germline ends. CDR3 size: 17 residues. Germline V gene data show CDR1 as KGHSH and CDR2 as LQKENI. CDR3 residues: CASSPPDGISGANVLTF. Written as DNA, the CDR3 is TGTGCCAGCTCACCCCCTGACGGGATCTCTGGGGCCAACGTCCTGACTTTC.

This clone has just one count. The V call is TRBV28, the J call TRBJ1-5; 7 nucleotides line up with TRBD1. The germline CDR1 and CDR2 sequences are MDHEN and SYDVKM. Germline trimming cut 3 bases from V and 5 bases from J; bases unmatched to any gene: 7. The CDR3 runs 15 residues. The chain's CDR3 is CASSFRGRGHQPQHF. CDR3 bases: TGTGCCAGCAGTTTTAGGGGAAGGGGGCATCAGCCCCAGCATTTT.

The CDR3 spells CASSRQGDTGELFF. CDR3 nucleotide sequence: TGTGCCAGTAGTAGACAGGGAGACACCGGGGAGCTGTTTTTT. The chain has TRBV19 and TRBJ2-2; TRBD1 matches at 7 bases. CDR3 length equals 14 residues. CDR1 is LNHDA, CDR2 SQIVND, per germline (reference sequence). V trimming: 4 bases; J trimming: 3 bases; junction bases outside the gene matches: 2.

The V and J genes are TRBV28 and TRBJ2-7; a weak D match, TRBD1 (6 bases). Trimming shortened V by 6 bases and J by 2 bases, and 8 bases separated the two germline ends. Germline loops: CDR1 MDHEN, CDR2 SYDVKM. CDR3 size: 12 residues. CDR3 residues: CASRGAAYEQYF. CDR3 DNA sequence: TGTGCCAGCAGGGGGGCCGCCTACGAGCAGTACTTC.

In its sample, this clone was seen a few times. This sequence joins TRBV5-1 and TRBJ1-2; 7 bases line up with TRBD1. V lost 4 bases, J lost 4 bases, and 7 bases stayed unmatched. Germline lookup yields CDR1 SGHRS and CDR2 YFSETQ. The CDR3 totals 14 residues. The DNA for the CDR3 is TGCGCCAGCAGCATAAATGACAGGGCCTATGGCTACACCTTC. This gives the protein CASSINDRAYGYTF.

The chain has TRBV4-2 and TRBJ2-7, with 12 bases identical to TRBD2. The J segment lost 2 bases and the V segment lost 2 bases, leaving 7 bases of the junction unmatched. The CDR3 totals 17 residues. In germline, CDR1 is LGHNA, CDR2 YNFKEQ. The CDR3: CASSQLAGGPGAYEQYF. In DNA form, the CDR3 reads TGTGCCAGCAGCCAACTAGCGGGAGGGCCTGGCGCCTACGAGCAGTACTTC.

This clone has only one observation. V usage is TRBV10-1 and J usage is TRBJ1-5; D perhaps matches TRBD1 (5 bases). Trimming stripped 6 bases from V and 3 bases from J, with 18 bases between. CDR3 length: 16 residues. CDR1 WNHNN and CDR2 SYGVQD come from the germline V gene (reference sequence). As DNA, the CDR3 is TGCGCCAGCAGCGGCTGTCGTGGCAGGGCCAATCAGCCCCAGCATTTT. Protein sequence: CASSGCRGRANQPQHF.

The rearrangement links TRBV28 to TRBJ2-7, with TRBD1 matching 9 bases. The CDR3 totals 14 residues. Germline CDR1 is MDHEN and CDR2 is SYDVKM. V gave up 9 bases and J gave up 2 bases; unmatched junction bases: 8. CDR3 sequence: CASTPGQGPYEQYF. CDR3 coding DNA: TGTGCCAGTACACCGGGACAGGGCCCCTACGAGCAGTACTTC.

This rearrangement joins TRBV19 to TRBJ2-1; 7 bases are shared with TRBD2. V was pared by 0 bases and J by 3 bases, with 2 bases of the junction left unmatched. In germline, CDR1 is LNHDA, CDR2 SQIVND (reference sequence). This CDR3 is 15 amino acids long. CDR3 amino acids: CASSIDGGSYNEQFF. The CDR3 DNA sequence: TGTGCCAGTAGTATAGATGGCGGGAGCTACAATGAGCAGTTCTTC.

V and J are TRBV11-2 and TRBJ2-5; perhaps TRBD2 as D (6 bases). V was shortened by 1 base and J by 5 bases, with 14 bases between the two germline ends. CDR1 and CDR2 from the germline V gene are SGHAT and FQNNGV. The CDR3 runs to 15 residues. CDR3 bases: TGTGCCAGCAGCTTAGTTCCGGGAGAGGTGGAGACCCAGTACTTC. Its translation is CASSLVPGEVETQYF.

The chain employs TRBV4-2 and TRBJ1-2; 10 bases line up with TRBD1. Germline CDR1 reads LGHNA; CDR2 reads YNFKEQ. Trimming removed 2 bases from V and 0 bases from J; junction bases left unmatched: 9. The CDR3 has 18 residues. The CDR3: CASSQRDTGTGANYGYTF. The CDR3 nucleotides read TGTGCCAGCAGCCAAAGAGACACCGGGACAGGGGCTAACTATGGCTACACCTTC.

V is TRBV7-3 and J is TRBJ2-4; possible D gene TRBD1, 5 bases. CDR3 length: 13 amino acids. Trimming shortened V by 5 bases and J by 7 bases, and 12 bases separated the two germline ends. In germline, CDR1 is SGHTA, CDR2 FQGTGA. The CDR3 bases are TGTGCCAGCAGCCTAAAGACAGATAACATTCAGTACTTC. Translated: CASSLKTDNIQYF.

This chain uses TRBV5-4 with TRBJ1-2; TRBD1 is a possible D gene (6 bases). This CDR3 spans 16 amino acids. Trimming took off 0 bases at V and 3 bases at J, with 15 bases between the two ends. Germline CDR1 reads SGHNT; CDR2 reads YYREEE (reference sequence). The CDR3 is CASSLGSGVKYYGYTF. CDR3 nucleotides: TGTGCCAGCAGCTTGGGGTCAGGGGTGAAGTACTATGGCTACACCTTC.

The chain employs TRBV11-2 and TRBJ1-1, with a weak D call TRBD1 (6 bases). Per germline, CDR1 SGHAT and CDR2 FQNNGV. This CDR3 spans 17 amino acids. V dropped 4 bases and J dropped 0 bases, with 18 bases sitting between them. The chain's CDR3 is CASSSLGGGRLNTEAFF. The CDR3 DNA follows: TGTGCCAGCAGCTCCCTCGGCGGGGGCAGGTTGAACACTGAAGCTTTCTTT.

The CDR3 is CASSPFGQGRSYEQYF. CDR3 DNA sequence: TGTGCCAGCTCACCGTTTGGACAGGGGCGCTCCTACGAGCAGTACTTC. V usage is TRBV18 and J usage is TRBJ2-7; TRBD1 aligns across 9 bases. CDR3 length: 16 residues. With V trimmed by 3 bases and J by 0 bases, 6 bases remained unmatched. Germline lookup yields CDR1 KGHSH and CDR2 LQKENI.

This chain uses TRBV6-2 or TRBV6-3 with TRBJ1-5; D perhaps matches TRBD1 (6 bases). From germline, CDR1 is MNHEY and CDR2 SVGEGT. The CDR3 spans 17 residues. The V end was cut by 0 bases, the J end by 2 bases, with 14 bases between. The CDR3 bases are TGTGCCAGCAGTTACTCGATACAGGGTGTAGGCAATCAGCCCCAGCATTTT. Amino acids: CASSYSIQGVGNQPQHF.

This clone came up once. The genes are TRBV7-9 and TRBJ2-5; maybe TRBD2 (6 bases). Germline V lookup: CDR1 SEHNR, CDR2 FQNEAQ (reference sequence). V lost 7 bases to trimming and J lost 7 bases, with 16 bases between them. The CDR3 has 13 amino acids. CDR3 amino acids: CASMIPGEGTQYF. The CDR3 region has the DNA TGTGCCAGCATGATTCCGGGAGAGGGGACCCAGTACTTC.